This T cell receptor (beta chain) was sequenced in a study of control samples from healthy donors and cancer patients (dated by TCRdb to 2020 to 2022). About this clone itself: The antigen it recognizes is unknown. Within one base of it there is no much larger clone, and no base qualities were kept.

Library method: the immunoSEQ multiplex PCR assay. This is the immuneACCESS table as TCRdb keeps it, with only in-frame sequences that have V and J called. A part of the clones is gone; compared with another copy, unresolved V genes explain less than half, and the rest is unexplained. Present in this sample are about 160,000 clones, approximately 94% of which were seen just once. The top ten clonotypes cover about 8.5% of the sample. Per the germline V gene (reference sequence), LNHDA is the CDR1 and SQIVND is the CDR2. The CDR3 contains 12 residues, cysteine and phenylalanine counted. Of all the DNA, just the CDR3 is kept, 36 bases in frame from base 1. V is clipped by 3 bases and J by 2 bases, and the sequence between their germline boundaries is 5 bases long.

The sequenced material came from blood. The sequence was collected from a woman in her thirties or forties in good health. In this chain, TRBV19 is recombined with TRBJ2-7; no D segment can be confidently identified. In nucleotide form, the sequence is TGTGCCAGTAGTATCTCGCCCTACGAGCAGTACTTC. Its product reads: CASSISPYEQYF.